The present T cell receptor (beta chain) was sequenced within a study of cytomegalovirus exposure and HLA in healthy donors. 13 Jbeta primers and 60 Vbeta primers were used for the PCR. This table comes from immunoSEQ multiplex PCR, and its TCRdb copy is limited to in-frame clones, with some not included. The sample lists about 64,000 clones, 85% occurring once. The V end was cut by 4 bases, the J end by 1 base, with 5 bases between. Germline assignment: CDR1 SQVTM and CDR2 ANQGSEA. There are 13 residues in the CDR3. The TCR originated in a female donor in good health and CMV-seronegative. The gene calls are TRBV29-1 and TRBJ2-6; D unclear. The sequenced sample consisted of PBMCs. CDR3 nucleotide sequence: TGCAGCGTTGGGCAATCTGGGGCCAACGTCCTGACTTTC. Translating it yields CSVGQSGANVLTF.